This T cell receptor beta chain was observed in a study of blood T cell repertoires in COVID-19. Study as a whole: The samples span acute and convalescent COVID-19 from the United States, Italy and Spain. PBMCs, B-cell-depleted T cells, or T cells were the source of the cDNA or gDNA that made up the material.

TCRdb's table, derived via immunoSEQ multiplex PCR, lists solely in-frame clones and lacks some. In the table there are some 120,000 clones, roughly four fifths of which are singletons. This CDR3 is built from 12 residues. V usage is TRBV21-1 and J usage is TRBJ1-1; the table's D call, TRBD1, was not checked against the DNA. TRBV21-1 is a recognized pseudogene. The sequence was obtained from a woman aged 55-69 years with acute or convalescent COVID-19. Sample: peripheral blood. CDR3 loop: CASSKRGTAAFF. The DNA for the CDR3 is TGTGCCAGCAGCAAAAGGGGAACAGCTGCTTTCTTT.